This is a list of T cell receptor beta chains from one sample in a study of T cell changes during pregnancy in multiple sclerosis. Measured with immunoSEQ multiplex PCR; TCRdb has only the in-frame clones, and not every one. The sample gives approximately 50,000 clones, roughly nine tenths of which show up once; 10% to 13% is in the top ten. Sequencing used CD8+ T cells from peripheral blood mononuclear cells, obtained after pregnancy. Receptor source: a female donor with multiple sclerosis, enrolled in a pregnancy study. Each CDR3 is given with its conserved first and last residue. D genes are given only for firm matches. Some rows mark clone size as missing; the rest say once, few, many or name a class of expanded clone.

TRBV18	.	TRBJ2-7	.	CASSPPELDSYEQYF	TGTGCCAGCTCACCACCCGAGTTGGACAGCTACGAGCAGTACTTC
TRBV20-1	few	TRBJ1-1	.	CSAGEFQGAFF	TGCAGTGCTGGAGAGTTCCAGGGGGCTTTCTTT
TRBV9	.	TRBJ2-1	.	CASSERGGNEQFF	TGTGCCAGCAGCGAGAGGGGGGGTAATGAGCAGTTCTTC
TRBV2	few	TRBJ2-7	TRBD2	CASSEFGRLSYEQYF	TGTGCCAGCAGTGAATTCGGGAGGCTCTCCTACGAGCAGTACTTC
TRBV6-1	.	TRBJ1-2	.	CASSEDFRQGYFYGYTF	TGTGCCAGCAGTGAAGATTTTAGGCAGGGGTATTTCTATGGCTACACCTTC
TRBV9	.	TRBJ1-3	.	CASSAPQGSSGNTIYF	TGTGCCAGCAGCGCCCCCCAGGGTTCGAGCGGAAACACCATATATTTT
TRBV19	.	TRBJ1-5	.	CASSIGSSPQHF	TGTGCCAGTAGTATCGGGAGTTCACCCCAGCATTTT
TRBV6-5	.	TRBJ1-4	TRBD1	CASSPRDRGYKLFF	TGTGCCAGCAGTCCCCGGGACAGGGGTTATAAACTGTTTTTT
TRBV27	.	TRBJ2-1	TRBD1	CASSLGTVYNEQFF	TGTGCCAGCAGTTTAGGGACAGTTTACAATGAGCAGTTCTTC
TRBV13	.	TRBJ2-7	.	CASSATEGAPYEQYF	TGTGCCAGCAGCGCGACGGAGGGGGCGCCTTACGAGCAGTACTTC
TRBV7-9	.	TRBJ2-5	.	CASSPLETQYF	TGTGCCAGCAGCCCCCTAGAGACCCAGTACTTC
TRBV13	.	TRBJ2-5	TRBD2	CASSLGSGGLQETQYF	TGTGCCAGCAGCTTAGGAAGCGGGGGGCTCCAAGAGACCCAGTACTTC
TRBV13	.	TRBJ1-1	.	CASSSTPHTEAFF	TGTGCCAGCAGCTCGACACCACACACTGAAGCTTTCTTT
TRBV19	.	TRBJ2-7	.	CASSILGSSYEQYF	TGTGCCAGTAGTATACTGGGCTCCTCCTACGAGCAGTACTTC
TRBV13	.	TRBJ2-5	.	CASRNRHETQYF	TGTGCCAGCAGGAATAGACACGAGACCCAGTACTTC